The present TCR beta chain was sequenced within a study of blood T cell repertoires in COVID-19. On the study more broadly: Acute-phase and convalescent COVID-19 samples originated in the United States, Italy and Spain. PBMCs, B-cell-depleted T cells, or T cells were the source of the cDNA or gDNA that made up the material.

Patients in Seattle were enrolled during active infection, then followed longitudinally. Germline CDR1 and CDR2: LGHNT and FRNRAP. J gave up 2 bases and V 6 bases, and 4 bases lay outside the gene matches. The CDR3 consists of 14 residues. The authors' processing: Nucleated cell number was recorded as an estimate derived from reference gene primer amplification. The protocol was immunoSEQ multiplex PCR, while the TCRdb copy is restricted to in-frame clones and leaves out a portion. The DNA gave D and trimming, while V, J and clone size come from that table. The sample lists about half a million clones, 89% occurring once.

Sequenced: peripheral blood. The sequence was obtained from a man younger than 35 with COVID-19, enrolled during active disease. This chain connects TRBV12-5 to TRBJ1-3; 7 bases align to TRBD1. CDR3 in amino acids: CASGWTGPGNTIYF. The CDR3 DNA reads as TGTGCTAGTGGCTGGACAGGTCCTGGAAACACCATATATTTT.